This passage covers 14 T cell receptor beta chains from one sample sequenced in a study of blood T cell repertoires in COVID-19. Sequencing used immunoSEQ multiplex PCR; TCRdb keeps in-frame clones, though not all of them. In the table there are about 300,000 clones, nearly 90% of which are singletons. Sequenced: PBMCs or T cells enriched from blood (not recorded which). These receptors originate from a woman aged 25-40 years who had recovered from COVID-19.

The chain recombines TRBV5-1 with TRBJ2-4; tentatively, D is TRBD2 (5 bases). V gave up 0 bases and J gave up 6 bases, with 7 bases separating them. The CDR3 spans 13 residues. Looked up from germline, CDR1 is SGHRS and CDR2 is YFSETQ. CDR3 loop: CASSLDGRNIQYF. The CDR3, as DNA: TGCGCCAGCAGCTTGGATGGGAGAAACATTCAGTACTTC.

The genes are TRBV7-8 and TRBJ1-2; D is unresolved. The CDR3 loop spans 13 amino acids. Germline V lookup: CDR1 SGHVS, CDR2 FQNEAQ. Trimming shortened V by 2 bases and J by 5 bases, and 9 bases separated the two germline ends. In DNA, the CDR3 is TGTGCCAGCAGCTTAAGACGGGAATATGGCTACACCTTC. Protein: CASSLRREYGYTF. Using reference TRBV7-8 and TRBJ1-2 for the parts outside the CDR3, the full variable domain is GAGVSQSPRYKVAKRGQDVALRCDPISGHVSLFWYQQALGQGPEFLTYFQNEAQLDKSGLPSDRFFAERPEGSVSTLKIQRTQQEDSAVYLCASSLRREYGYTFGSGTRLTVV.

The chain joins TRBV5-1 to TRBJ1-2; D is perhaps TRBD1 (5 bases). V gave up 5 bases and J gave up 8 bases, with 16 bases separating them. The CDR3 extends over 13 amino acids. Germline CDR1 SGHRS, CDR2 YFSETQ. CDR3 sequence (DNA): TGCGCCAGCAGACCCATCCCGGGGGGGGGCTACACCTTC. Encoded protein: CASRPIPGGGYTF.

The V and J genes are TRBV5-5 and TRBJ2-3; no reliable D call. The germline V gene encodes CDR1 SGHKS and CDR2 YYEKEE (reference sequence). V lost 4 bases to trimming and J lost 3 bases, with 12 bases between them. The length of the CDR3 is 14 residues. Written as DNA, the CDR3 is TGTGCCAGCAGCACAGCCTCAAGGACAGATACGCAGTATTTT. Encoded protein: CASSTASRTDTQYF.

V and J are TRBV19 and TRBJ2-6; D might be TRBD2 (6 bases). Trimming shortened V by 3 bases and J by 4 bases, and 13 bases separated the two germline ends. This CDR3 has 16 residues. Germline loops: CDR1 LNHDA, CDR2 SQIVND (reference sequence). CDR3 in DNA: TGTGCCAGTAGTATTTGGGAGGAAGCGGGGGCCAACGTCCTGACTTTC. Translating it yields CASSIWEEAGANVLTF.

Note on this clone: Different DNA sequences within this sample yield the same CDR3. The chain is built from TRBV2 and TRBJ1-2, with unresolved D. Germline V lookup: CDR1 SNHLY, CDR2 FYNNEI. V gave up 6 bases and J gave up 4 bases, with 9 bases separating them. The CDR3 runs to 12 residues. The CDR3 spells CASSARGYGYTF. CDR3 in DNA: TGTGCCAGCAGCGCCCGGGGCTATGGCTACACCTTC.

V gene TRBV5-8 combines with J gene TRBJ2-7; D is unclear. CDR1 and CDR2 (germline): SGHTS, YDEGEE. The V end was cut by 2 bases, the J end by 2 bases, with 11 bases between. This CDR3 has 14 amino acids. CDR3 DNA sequence: TGTGCCAGCAGCTTTCTTGGCACAGCCTACGAGCAGTACTTC. Amino acid sequence: CASSFLGTAYEQYF.

The rearrangement uses TRBV30 and TRBJ2-7; D might be TRBD1 (7 bases). CDR3 size: 16 residues. V was clipped by 4 bases and J by 4 bases, with 23 bases between them. Looked up from germline, CDR1 is GTSNPN and CDR2 is SVGIG (reference sequence). CDR3 nucleotide sequence: TGTGCCTGGACTTCCGATGGGGGCAGGGGGAGGTACGAGCAGTACTTC. It encodes CAWTSDGGRGRYEQYF.

The chain combines TRBV5-1 with TRBJ1-1, with 10 bases lining up with TRBD1. The ends lost 0 bases at V and 4 bases at J; junction bases unmatched: 9. Per the germline V gene, CDR1 is SGHRS and CDR2 is YFSETQ. There are 17 residues in the CDR3. The CDR3 sequence: CASSLVLSRQGATEAFF. As DNA, the CDR3 is TGCGCCAGCAGCTTGGTTCTTAGTCGACAGGGGGCCACTGAAGCTTTCTTT.

This clone was detected only once. This chain links TRBV30 with TRBJ2-3; D uncertain. The V end lost 2 bases, the J end lost 5 bases, and 11 bases lay between the germline ends. There are 13 residues in the CDR3. Germline lookup yields CDR1 GTSNPN and CDR2 SVGIG (reference sequence). CDR3 protein: CAWSWQVGDTQYF. DNA of the CDR3: TGTGCCTGGAGTTGGCAGGTGGGAGATACGCAGTATTTT.

As regards this clone: Other DNA sequences in this sample translate to the same CDR3. The V gene is TRBV9, the J gene TRBJ1-6, with D perhaps matching TRBD1 (5 bases). Per the germline V gene, CDR1 is SGDLS and CDR2 is YYNGEE. The CDR3 totals 15 residues. The ends were cut back, 4 bases at V and 7 bases at J, with 15 bases in the middle. The CDR3 reads CASSPGDRTNSPLHF. CDR3 in DNA: TGTGCCAGCAGCCCGGGGGACCGGACGAATTCACCCCTCCACTTT.

This clone was detected only once. This chain connects TRBV18 to TRBJ1-3, with D unclear. V was shortened by 2 bases and J by 0 bases, with 14 bases between the two germline ends. Germline loops: CDR1 KGHSH, CDR2 LQKENI. CDR3 size: 17 residues. CDR3 nucleotides: TGTGCCAGCTCACCAGTCCGCGGCGGTAGCTCTGGAAACACCATATATTTT. This gives the protein CASSPVRGGSSGNTIYF.

CDR3 bases: TGTGCCAGCAGGGGCCAGGGTGTCACTGAAGCTTTCTTT. This codes for CASRGQGVTEAFF. The J gene is TRBJ1-1, the V gene TRBV6-5; D possibly corresponds to TRBD1 (5 bases). Germline CDR1 and CDR2: MNHEY and SVGAGI. V was trimmed by 6 bases and J by 4 bases, leaving 12 bases between them. There are 13 residues in the CDR3.

V usage is TRBV5-1 and J usage is TRBJ1-1; weak D call: TRBD1 (5 bases). The CDR3 sequence is 15 residues long. Per the germline V gene, CDR1 is SGHRS and CDR2 is YFSETQ. V gave up 0 bases and J gave up 5 bases, with 14 bases separating them. The CDR3 nucleotides are TGCGCCAGCAGCTTGGAGGGCAGGGAGGGGACTGAAGCTTTCTTT. Its protein is CASSLEGREGTEAFF.